Listed here are 32 T cell receptor beta chains from one sample, sequenced in a study of OX40 agonist ivuxolimab in advanced cancers. TCRdb's copy holds only in-frame clones and misses some; the assay was immunoSEQ multiplex PCR. The sample contains 60,000 or so clones, 85% to 95% of which appear only once. Specimen: CD4+ or CD8+ T cells sorted from blood, collected in a trial of the OX40 agonist ivuxolimab. These receptors all stem from an adult with an advanced solid tumor such as melanoma, head and neck, liver or kidney cancer.

This clone was observed once. The chain joins TRBV13 to TRBJ2-1; D remains unclear. The CDR3 is 16 residues long. With 7 bases removed from V and 0 bases from J, the gap between germline ends came to 16 bases. The germline V gene encodes CDR1 PRHDT and CDR2 FYEKMQ (reference sequence). For the CDR3, the DNA is TGTGCCAGCAAGGCGGTGAAAAGCAGCTCCTACAATGAGCAGTTCTTC. Amino acids: CASKAVKSSSYNEQFF.

The CDR3 coding sequence is TGTGCCAGCAGCTCTCTGGCCCTAGCGGGATATGGGCAGTACTTC. Translation gives CASSSLALAGYGQYF. The chain uses TRBV7-2 and TRBJ2-7, with TRBD2 matching over 9 bases. The V gene end was trimmed by 4 bases and the J gene end by 9 bases; junction bases not matched to a gene: 13. This CDR3 has 15 residues. The germline CDR1 and CDR2 sequences are SGHTA and FQGNSA.

This chain links TRBV4-3 with TRBJ1-1; D is undetermined. The length of the CDR3 is 15 residues. Germline lookup yields CDR1 LGHNA and CDR2 YSLEER. V gave up 3 bases and J gave up 3 bases, with 14 bases separating them. The CDR3 nucleotides are TGCGCCAGCAGCCATAGGTGGGGAGGAGACACTGAAGCTTTCTTT. Protein sequence: CASSHRWGGDTEAFF.

V and J are TRBV7-9 and TRBJ2-7, with a tentative D call TRBD2 (5 bases). The germline gives CDR1 SEHNR, CDR2 FQNEAQ (reference sequence). Trimming shortened V by 3 bases and J by 3 bases, and 9 bases separated the two germline ends. The CDR3 sequence is 13 residues long. CDR3 in DNA: TGTGCCAGCAGCTTCGGGGTTGGCTACGAGCAGTACTTC. Its translation: CASSFGVGYEQYF.

The J gene is TRBJ1-6, the V gene TRBV4-2; D call uncertain. Deletions cut 2 bases from V and 8 bases from J, with 10 bases between. This CDR3 is 14 amino acids long. Germline assignment: CDR1 LGHNA and CDR2 YNFKEQ. CDR3 in amino acids: CASSQRADYSPLHF. As DNA, the CDR3 is TGTGCCAGCAGCCAAAGAGCGGATTATTCACCCCTCCACTTT.

A word on this clone: This same CDR3 is encoded by further DNA sequences in the sample. The chain recombines TRBV7-9 with TRBJ2-1; D is uncertain. The CDR3 runs 11 residues. The germline gives CDR1 SEHNR, CDR2 FQNEAQ (reference sequence). The V end lost 1 base, the J end lost 8 bases, and 3 bases lay between the germline ends. The CDR3 reads CASSLGDEQFF. The DNA of the CDR3 is TGTGCCAGCAGCTTAGGGGATGAGCAGTTCTTC. Combining the CDR3 with reference TRBV7-9 and TRBJ2-1 gives the whole variable domain DTGVSQNPRHKITKRGQNVTFRCDPISEHNRLYWYRQTLGQGPEFLTYFQNEAQLEKSRLLSDRFSAERPKGSFSTLEIQRTEQGDSAMYLCASSLGDEQFFGPGTRLTVL.

This rearrangement joins TRBV9 to TRBJ2-7, with TRBD2 matching over 9 bases. Germline CDR1 is SGDLS and CDR2 is YYNGEE. This CDR3 spans 14 amino acids. The V gene end was trimmed by 7 bases and the J gene end by 4 bases; junction bases not matched to a gene: 9. CDR3 in DNA: TGTGCCAGCTCCTCGGGCGGGGGGGTTTACGAGCAGTACTTC. Amino acids: CASSSGGGVYEQYF.

The gene calls are TRBV6-4 and TRBJ2-7; D is uncertain. Germline V lookup: CDR1 MRHNA, CDR2 SNTAGT. V shed 2 bases and J shed 7 bases, with 6 bases lying between them. This CDR3 region has 11 residues. CDR3 nucleotides: TGTGCCAGCAGTGACGTGCGGGAGCAGTACTTC. Translation: CASSDVREQYF.

This clone has a single count. The chain combines TRBV7-9 with TRBJ2-1; no clear D. There are 11 residues in the CDR3. Per the germline V gene, CDR1 is SEHNR and CDR2 is FQNEAQ (reference sequence). V gave up 5 bases and J gave up 8 bases, with 7 bases separating them. The CDR3 DNA reads TGTGCCAGCAGCCTCAGCTATGAGCAGTTCTTC. It encodes CASSLSYEQFF.

The table lists this clone with a count of one. The J gene is TRBJ2-7, the V gene TRBV5-6; TRBD2 might be the D (6 bases). The CDR3 is made up of 13 amino acids. The V end was cut by 7 bases, the J end by 1 base, with 12 bases between. The germline gives CDR1 SGHDT, CDR2 YYEEEE. In DNA, the CDR3 is TGTGCCAGCTCAGGAGGGGTTTCCTACGAGCAGTACTTC. As protein: CASSGGVSYEQYF.

This clone was counted once. V gene TRBV19 combines with J gene TRBJ2-1; 10 bases fit TRBD2. The V gene end was trimmed by 4 bases and the J gene end by 0 bases; junction bases not matched to a gene: 3. Per germline, CDR1 LNHDA and CDR2 SQIVND (reference sequence). The CDR3 is 16 residues long. DNA for the CDR3: TGTGCCAGTAGTAAGGGACTAGCGTTCTCCTACAATGAGCAGTTCTTC. Translation: CASSKGLAFSYNEQFF.

Written as DNA, the CDR3 is TGTGCCGCTTCACCGGGACTAGCAAAGACCGGGGAGCTGTTTTTT. It encodes CAASPGLAKTGELFF. The chain combines TRBV6-6 with TRBJ2-2; TRBD2 aligns across 9 bases. Germline V gene data show CDR1 as MNHNY and CDR2 as SVGAGI (reference sequence). The CDR3 is 15 amino acids. V trimming: 11 bases; J trimming: 5 bases; junction bases outside the gene matches: 12.

V gene TRBV6-5 combines with J gene TRBJ2-3; 8 positions agree with TRBD2. The CDR3 runs 15 residues. Germline V gives CDR1 MNHEY, CDR2 SVGAGI. V lost 5 bases, J lost 1 base, and 5 bases stayed unmatched. The CDR3 spells CASSPREGRTDTQYF. CDR3 sequence (DNA): TGTGCCAGCAGTCCTCGGGAGGGGCGCACAGATACGCAGTATTTT.

The V call is TRBV10-3, the J call TRBJ2-3; the match to TRBD2 covers 14 bases. In germline, CDR1 is ENHRY, CDR2 SYGVKD. This CDR3 spans 18 amino acids. Unmatched junction bases numbered 4, after V lost 0 bases and J lost 2 bases. CDR3 DNA sequence: TGTGCCATCAGTGAGTCGCTGGGACTAGCGGGGGTCACAGATACGCAGTATTTT. Protein sequence: CAISESLGLAGVTDTQYF.

V usage is TRBV6-6 and J usage is TRBJ2-5, with D unclear. The CDR3 length is 11 residues. Trimming removed 5 bases at V and 2 bases at J, with 3 bases between. The V gene's germline CDR1 is MNHNY and CDR2 SVGAGI (reference sequence). CDR3 sequence: CASSEQETQYF. For the CDR3, the DNA is TGTGCCAGCAGTGAGCAAGAGACCCAGTACTTC.

The chain couples TRBV29-1 to TRBJ2-7; TRBD2 aligns across 10 bases. The CDR3 consists of 16 residues. Germline CDR1 SQVTM, CDR2 ANQGSEA. The V and J ends lost 6 bases and 5 bases, in that order; junction bases with no gene match: 16. The CDR3 spells CSVNGAGGPLNDEQYF. CDR3 bases: TGCAGCGTCAATGGAGCGGGAGGGCCACTTAACGACGAGCAGTACTTC.

V usage is TRBV7-8 and J usage is TRBJ1-3; D is undetermined. Germline V gene sequence: CDR1 SGHVS, CDR2 FQNEAQ. The CDR3 is 15 residues long. Trimming left V 3 bases short and J 4 bases short, with 13 bases between. In DNA, the CDR3 is TGTGCCAGCAGCTTCACGCCCCAGGCCGGAAACACCATATATTTT. This translates into CASSFTPQAGNTIYF.

This chain uses TRBV9 with TRBJ2-1; D is ambiguous. V gave up 4 bases and J gave up 4 bases, with 9 bases separating them. Germline lookup yields CDR1 SGDLS and CDR2 YYNGEE. The CDR3 contains 13 residues. This CDR3 is CASSPWGYNEQFF. The CDR3 coding sequence is TGTGCCAGCAGCCCGTGGGGTTACAATGAGCAGTTCTTC.

This chain joins TRBV2 and TRBJ2-7, with D possibly being TRBD2 (7 bases). Germline V gene data show CDR1 as SNHLY and CDR2 as FYNNEI. Deletions cut 6 bases from V and 1 base from J, with 13 bases between. This CDR3 contains 14 residues. The CDR3 coding sequence is TGTGCCAGCAGACCCGGGGGGCTGTCCTACGAGCAGTACTTC. Its translation: CASRPGGLSYEQYF.

Only one count was recorded for this clone. The chain couples TRBV5-4 to TRBJ1-2; D may be TRBD1 (5 bases). Trimming pared 3 bases from V and 5 bases from J, leaving 17 bases between. Germline CDR1 is SGHNT and CDR2 is YYREEE (reference sequence). The CDR3 loop spans 15 amino acids. This CDR3 is CASSWGGGSPYGYTF. The DNA of the CDR3 is TGTGCCAGCAGCTGGGGCGGGGGGTCCCCATATGGCTACACCTTC. Full variable domain (remainder filled in from reference TRBV5-4 and TRBJ1-2): ETGVTQSPTHLIKTRGQQVTLRCSSQSGHNTVSWYQQALGQGPQFIFQYYREEENGRGNFPPRFSGLQFPNYSSELNVNALELDDSALYLCASSWGGGSPYGYTFGSGTRLTVV.

CDR3 loop: CASSLAHNEQFF. The CDR3 region has the DNA TGTGCCAGCAGCTTGGCGCACAATGAGCAGTTCTTC. This chain connects TRBV5-4 to TRBJ2-1; D not certain. The V end was cut by 0 bases, the J end by 5 bases, with 3 bases between. Germline CDR1 SGHNT, CDR2 YYREEE (reference sequence). CDR3 size: 12 residues.

The chain recombines TRBV4-1 with TRBJ2-1; 11 bases fit TRBD1. The CDR3 sequence is 17 residues long. Per germline, CDR1 MGHRA and CDR2 YSYEKL. V was clipped by 0 bases and J by 9 bases; unmatched bases: 10. The CDR3 sequence: CASSQDNSRTGGFEQFF. CDR3 sequence (DNA): TGCGCCAGCAGCCAAGATAATTCAAGGACAGGGGGCTTTGAGCAGTTCTTC.

The chain has TRBV7-9 and TRBJ2-1, with a possible D match to TRBD2 (6 bases). CDR3 length: 14 amino acids. Trimming shortened V by 2 bases and J by 6 bases, and 11 bases separated the two germline ends. The germline gives CDR1 SEHNR, CDR2 FQNEAQ (reference sequence). The CDR3 DNA reads TGTGCCAGCAGCTTAAGCCAGGGAGGCAATGAGCAGTTCTTC. Protein: CASSLSQGGNEQFF. The complete variable domain, with remaining parts taken from reference TRBV7-9 and TRBJ2-1, reads DTGVSQNPRHKITKRGQNVTFRCDPISEHNRLYWYRQTLGQGPEFLTYFQNEAQLEKSRLLSDRFSAERPKGSFSTLEIQRTEQGDSAMYLCASSLSQGGNEQFFGPGTRLTVL.

This rearrangement joins TRBV27 to TRBJ1-6; tentatively, D is TRBD1 (5 bases). Germline loops: CDR1 MNHEY, CDR2 SMNVEV (reference sequence). CDR3 length: 17 residues. V dropped 0 bases and J dropped 1 base, with 10 bases sitting between them. The CDR3 DNA reads TGTGCCAGCAGTTTATCGAGTTGGGGGTCCTATAATTCACCCCTCCACTTT. As protein: CASSLSSWGSYNSPLHF.

The CDR3 DNA is TGCGCCAGCAGCTTTGGGTTAACCCGATACAATGAGCAGTTCTTC. Translation gives CASSFGLTRYNEQFF. This chain uses TRBV5-1 with TRBJ2-1; no reliable D call. Trimming took 2 bases from V and 4 from J, leaving 13 bases between them. The length of the CDR3 is 15 residues. Germline-derived CDR1 and CDR2 are SGHRS and YFSETQ.

The chain uses TRBV6-5 and TRBJ1-1; no firm D call. The V and J ends lost 10 bases and 7 bases respectively, with 16 bases between them. The germline CDR1 and CDR2 sequences are MNHEY and SVGAGI. This CDR3 comprises 12 residues. The CDR3 region is CATAPSRNEAFF. In DNA, the CDR3 is TGTGCCACCGCACCCTCCAGAAATGAAGCTTTCTTT.

The chain employs TRBV5-6 and TRBJ1-2, with D hard to call. Germline V CDR1 and CDR2: SGHDT, YYEEEE. CDR3 size: 12 residues. With 3 bases removed from V and 4 bases from J, the gap between germline ends came to 7 bases. This CDR3 is CASSSSPYGYTF. CDR3 in DNA: TGTGCCAGCAGCTCTAGCCCCTATGGCTACACCTTC.

V and J are TRBV11-3 and TRBJ2-3; D is unclear. This CDR3 contains 13 residues. The ends were cut back, 0 bases at V and 2 bases at J, with 3 bases in the middle. Germline CDR1 reads SGHNT; CDR2 reads YENEEA. CDR3 sequence (DNA): TGTGCCAGCAGCTTAGATCCCACAGATACGCAGTATTTT. Translating it yields CASSLDPTDTQYF.

J is TRBJ1-2 and V is TRBV11-3, with D possibly being TRBD1 (5 bases). The V end lost 4 bases, the J end lost 5 bases, and 17 bases lay between the germline ends. The CDR3 is made up of 15 amino acids. The germline CDR1 and CDR2 sequences are SGHNT and YENEEA. CDR3 nucleotide sequence: TGTGCCAGCAGCTGGGGCGGGGGGTCCCCATATGGCTACACCTTC. Its translation is CASSWGGGSPYGYTF.

The rearrangement joins TRBV6-5 to TRBJ1-1, with D perhaps TRBD1 (5 bases). The CDR3 spans 14 residues. Trimming removed 4 bases from V and 1 base from J, with 10 bases in between. Germline CDR1 is MNHEY and CDR2 is SVGAGI. The CDR3 bases are TGTGCCAGCAGTTCCGGGACGGAGAACACTGAAGCTTTCTTT. Translated, it gives CASSSGTENTEAFF.

The J gene is TRBJ2-5, the V gene TRBV15; no clear D. The V and J ends lost 0 bases and 1 base respectively, with 6 bases between them. Germline V gene data show CDR1 as LNHNV and CDR2 as YYDKDF (reference sequence). This CDR3 contains 14 residues. CDR3: CATSREVTQETQYF. For the CDR3, the DNA is TGTGCCACCAGCAGAGAGGTTACCCAAGAGACCCAGTACTTC.

The V gene is TRBV5-4, the J gene TRBJ2-2; D gene ambiguous. V was pared by 4 bases and J by 13 bases, with 11 bases between. Looked up from germline, CDR1 is SGHNT and CDR2 is YYREEE (reference sequence). The CDR3 runs 11 residues. The CDR3 DNA follows: TGTGCCAGCAGCCTCGGACCTCTGCTGTTTTTT. Its translation is CASSLGPLLFF.